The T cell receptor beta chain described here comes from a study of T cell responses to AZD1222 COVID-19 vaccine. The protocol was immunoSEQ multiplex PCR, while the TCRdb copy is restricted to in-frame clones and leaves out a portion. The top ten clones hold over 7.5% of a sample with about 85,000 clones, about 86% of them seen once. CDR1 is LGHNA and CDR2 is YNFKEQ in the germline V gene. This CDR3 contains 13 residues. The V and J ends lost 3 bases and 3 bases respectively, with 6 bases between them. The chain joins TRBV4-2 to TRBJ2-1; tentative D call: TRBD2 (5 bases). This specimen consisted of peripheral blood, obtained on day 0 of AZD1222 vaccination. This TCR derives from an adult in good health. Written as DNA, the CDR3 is TGTGCCAGCAGCCAGACTATCTACAATGAGCAGTTCTTC. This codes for CASSQTIYNEQFF.